These T cell receptor beta chains were read from a single sample in a study of response to subunit inactivated influenza vaccine. A single record per CDR3 protein comes from TCRdb applying MiXCR to the RT-PCR reads. The sample shows about 540,000 distinct CDR3 sequences, approximately 22% of them seen only once. The sample was also linked to a second study, of T cells expressing NK-cell markers.

The sequenced sample was CD4+ T cells sorted from PBMCs, obtained roughly 13 days after vaccination. These receptors originate from a man in his fifties or sixties who received an inactivated influenza vaccine. The CDR3 runs from the conserved cysteine through the conserved F or W. A D gene is named only where the DNA matches it firmly. The size of a clone is reported for some rows only, either as once, few or many, or as a class for expanded clones.

v_gene	d_gene	abundance	j_gene	CDR3nt	CDR3aa
TRBV20-1	-	-	TRBJ2-7	TGCAGTGCTAGAGAACTGACGCGGGCTTACGAGCAGTACTTC	CSARELTRAYEQYF
TRBV11-2	-	few	TRBJ2-7	TGTGCCAGCAGCTTAGACGCCACACCCGGGACCCGGGGATTC	CASSLDATPGTRGF
TRBV10-3	TRBD1	-	TRBJ2-1	TGTGCCATCAGTGACTACTACGGACAGGGCCTCCTCTACAATGAGCAGTTCTTC	CAISDYYGQGLLYNEQFF
TRBV7-6	TRBD1	-	TRBJ2-5	TGTGCCAGCAGCTTAGCGGTCAGGGGGCAAGAGACCCAGTACTTC	CASSLAVRGQETQYF
TRBV12-3/TRBV12-4	-	-	TRBJ2-7	TGTGCCAGCAGTTTCAGGTCCACGGTTACCTACGAGCAGTACTTC	CASSFRSTVTYEQYF
TRBV20-1	-	-	TRBJ1-6	TGCAGTGCTGAGAGAGGCGATTCACCCCTCCACTTT	CSAERGDSPLHF
TRBV6-5	-	few	TRBJ2-2	TGTGCCAGCAGTTTCGATGGACTAAAAGCCGGGGAGCTGTTTTTT	CASSFDGLKAGELFF
TRBV7-3	-	-	TRBJ2-2	TGTGCCAGCAGCTTAAACACGGAGAACACCGGGGAGCTGTTTTTT	CASSLNTENTGELFF
TRBV12-3/TRBV12-4	-	-	TRBJ2-6	TGTGCCAGCAGGTACTCTGGGGCCAACGTCCTGACTTTC	CASRYSGANVLTF
TRBV18	-	-	TRBJ2-3	TGTGCCAGCTCACCAGAGCCAGATACGCAGTATTTT	CASSPEPDTQYF
TRBV5-5	-	few	TRBJ2-2	TGTGCCAGCAGCTTGAGGCAGCTAACCGGGGAGCTGTTTTTT	CASSLRQLTGELFF
TRBV10-3	TRBD2	-	TRBJ2-5	TGTGCCACCGTAGCGGGGCCCGGGGACACCCAGTACTTC	CATVAGPGDTQYF
TRBV7-2	TRBD2	few	TRBJ2-5	TGTGCCAGCAGCTCTTTAAGCGGGAGGGCCGAGGAGACCCAGTACTTC	CASSSLSGRAEETQYF
TRBV7-2	TRBD2	-	TRBJ2-1	TGTGCCAGCAGCTCCTTAGCGGGGTTCAACAATGAGCAGTTCTTC	CASSSLAGFNNEQFF
TRBV3-1	TRBD2	-	TRBJ2-2	TGTGCCAGCAGCCCGCGATTAGCGGGGGGCTCCGACGGGGAGCTGTTTTTT	CASSPRLAGGSDGELFF
TRBV12-3/TRBV12-4	-	few	TRBJ2-5	TGTGCCAGCAGTCGGGACCGATTAACCGAAGAGACCCAGTACTTC	CASSRDRLTEETQYF
TRBV12-3/TRBV12-4	TRBD1	-	TRBJ1-5	TGTGCCAGCAACTATGCAGGGGGGGTCAATCAGCCCCAGCATTTT	CASNYAGGVNQPQHF
TRBV4-3	-	few	TRBJ1-1	TGCGCCAGCAGCCCACGAGCGGGGGACACTGAAGCTTTCTTT	CASSPRAGDTEAFF
TRBV24-1	-	many	TRBJ2-1	TGTGCCACCAGGGCTCAGGGTTCCTACAATGAGCAGTTCTTC	CATRAQGSYNEQFF
TRBV12-3/TRBV12-4	TRBD2	-	TRBJ2-1	TGTGCCAGCAGTCCTCTTGGCGGGAGGGCCTATGAGCAGTTCTTC	CASSPLGGRAYEQFF
TRBV6-2/TRBV6-3	TRBD1	-	TRBJ2-5	TGTGCCAGCAGACCCCCCTCGGCAGGGGGTCAAGAGACCCAGTACTTC	CASRPPSAGGQETQYF
TRBV20-1	-	few	TRBJ2-3	TGCAGTGCTAGAGCACAGGGCTCCACAGATACGCAGTATTTT	CSARAQGSTDTQYF
TRBV9	-	-	TRBJ2-1	TGTGCCAGCAGCGTATTCGGGCAGGCCTACTACAATGAGCAGTTCTTC	CASSVFGQAYYNEQFF
TRBV6-2/TRBV6-3	-	-	TRBJ1-5	TGTGCCAGCAGGTCTTCTTATGTCTCCACTCAGCCCCAGCATTTT	CASRSSYVSTQPQHF
TRBV12-3/TRBV12-4	-	-	TRBJ2-3	TGTGCCAGCAGTTTAGGTCTAGCGCAGGGGACGCAGTATTTT	CASSLGLAQGTQYF
TRBV7-8	-	-	TRBJ2-2	TGTGCCAGCAGCTTAGCATTTTTTGGCACCGGGGAGCTGTTTTTT	CASSLAFFGTGELFF
TRBV10-3	-	-	TRBJ1-4	TGTGCCATCAGTGAGCCACGCCCGGCGTTCGTGACCAGAAAACTGTTTTTT	CAISEPRPAFVTRKLFF
TRBV10-3	-	many	TRBJ2-7	TGTGCCATCAGCCCTGACCCCCAGGGCGAGCAGTACTTC	CAISPDPQGEQYF
TRBV6-1	TRBD1	few	TRBJ1-1	TGTGCCAGCACCAAGACCCCGGGACAGGTGAACACTGAAGCTTTCTTT	CASTKTPGQVNTEAFF
TRBV7-2	TRBD1	many	TRBJ2-1	TGTGCCAGCAGCTTACCCCCGGGACAGACCTACAATGAGCAGTTCTTC	CASSLPPGQTYNEQFF
TRBV3-1	-	many	TRBJ2-7	TGTGCCAGCAGCCAAGGTTCGGCGCAGCGGGTCGCCTACGAGCAGTACTTC	CASSQGSAQRVAYEQYF
TRBV30	-	-	TRBJ2-1	TGTGCCTGGAGAATTAGGGACATGAACAATGAGCAGTTCTTC	CAWRIRDMNNEQFF
TRBV11-2	-	-	TRBJ2-3	TGTGCCAGCAGCTTGGGGATGCAGCTAGGAACAGATACGCAGTATTTT	CASSLGMQLGTDTQYF
TRBV10-3	TRBD2	-	TRBJ2-1	TGTGCCATCACGGAGACTAGCATAAATGAGCAGTTCTTC	CAITETSINEQFF
TRBV6-4	TRBD2	once	TRBJ2-2	TGTGCCAGCAGACCTAGCGGGGTTAGCACCGGGGAGCTGTTTTTT	CASRPSGVSTGELFF
TRBV3-1	-	-	TRBJ1-6	TGTGCCAGCAGCCAAGGCCCACCCAGGGCCTCCCTCCACTTT	CASSQGPPRASLHF
TRBV7-7	TRBD2	-	TRBJ2-1	TGTGCTAGCAGCTTAGAGGCGGGGGGGAGCAATGAGCAGTTCTTC	CASSLEAGGSNEQFF
TRBV19	TRBD1	-	TRBJ1-5	TGTGCCAGTAGTATGGACAGGGTGGGAGGCCAGCCCCAGCATTTT	CASSMDRVGGQPQHF
TRBV28	-	-	TRBJ2-7	TGTGCCACCAGCCTAGTGGGCGGAGGAGGCACCTACGAGCAGTACTTC	CATSLVGGGGTYEQYF
TRBV7-9	-	-	TRBJ2-5	TGTGCCAGCAGCTTCCCAATACAAGAGACCCAGTACTTC	CASSFPIQETQYF
TRBV12-3/TRBV12-4	-	-	TRBJ2-7	TGTGCCAGCAGGTTTGGGGGCTACGAGCAGTACTTC	CASRFGGYEQYF
TRBV12-3/TRBV12-4	-	few	TRBJ2-3	TGTGCCAGCGAGGCCTCCACCACAGATACGCAGTATTTT	CASEASTTDTQYF
TRBV10-3	-	-	TRBJ2-7	TGTGCCATCAGTGAAGGGTTACTAGATTTCTACGAGCAGTACTTC	CAISEGLLDFYEQYF
TRBV12-3/TRBV12-4	TRBD2	few	TRBJ2-1	TGTGCCAGCAGTGTCGGACTAGCGGGAGTCGCAGTTGAGCAGTTCTTC	CASSVGLAGVAVEQFF
TRBV11-2	-	few	TRBJ2-1	TGTGCCAGCAGCTTAGACCGGAATCCCCCCAATGAGCAGTTCTTC	CASSLDRNPPNEQFF
TRBV7-2	-	-	TRBJ2-1	TGTGCCAGCAGCTATAGCAGGGACATTACTAACAATGAGCAGTTCTTC	CASSYSRDITNNEQFF
TRBV29-1	TRBD1	-	TRBJ2-7	TGCAGCGCCCAACGGGGGACAGGGGGCTACGAGCAGTACTTC	CSAQRGTGGYEQYF
TRBV20-1	-	few	TRBJ2-1	TGCAGCCGCACCGTGGGCTCCTACAATGAGCAGTTCTTC	CSRTVGSYNEQFF
TRBV29-1	-	-	TRBJ2-3	TGCAGCGTTGGGCGGGACACAGATACGCAGTATTTT	CSVGRDTDTQYF
TRBV19	-	many	TRBJ2-7	TGTGCCAGTAGTATTTCGGTCGGCTACGAGCAGTACTTC	CASSISVGYEQYF
TRBV2	-	-	TRBJ1-1	TGTGCCAGCACGGGGGAAACATCTAGCTCTGAAGCTTTCTTT	CASTGETSSSEAFF
TRBV14	-	-	TRBJ2-2	TGTGCCAGCAGCCAAGACCGGTTCACCGGGGAGCTGTTTTTT	CASSQDRFTGELFF
TRBV5-1	TRBD1	-	TRBJ2-7	TGCGCCAGCAGCTGGGGGACAGGAGGCTCCTACGAGCAGTACTTC	CASSWGTGGSYEQYF
TRBV6-2/TRBV6-3	-	-	TRBJ2-7	TGTGCCAGCAGTTACTCTATCGACGGGGTCTTCTCCGACGAGCAGTACTTC	CASSYSIDGVFSDEQYF